This TCR beta chain originates from a study of T cells in Graves' hyperthyroidism and ophthalmopathy. The CDR3 extends over 15 amino acids. Germline CDR1 and CDR2: SQVTM and ANQGSEA. After removal of 4 bases from V and 1 base from J, the junction contained 5 bases not matched to a gene. Diagnoses rested on clinical symptoms, serum thyroxine and TRAb, thyroid ultrasound and orbital computed tomography. Using RNA transcripts as the source, TCR beta CDR3 regions were amplified. HTBI primers were the set used in a first-round RT-PCR of the TCR CDR3. A single record per CDR3 protein comes from TCRdb applying MiXCR to the multiplex PCR reads. The repertoire includes more than 650,000 distinct CDR3 sequences, about 14% of them detected once, and about a tenth sits in the top ten. Points on this clonotype: Its cognate antigen is unknown.

Points from the study as a whole: Ophthalmopathy was predicted by the model a median of approximately 6 months ahead of onset. Clonotypes that were expanded in thyroid above 0.001 mostly appeared in blood too.

This sequence joins TRBV29-1 and TRBJ2-5; TRBD2 agrees at 11 bases. The sample was blood. The sequence derives from a woman younger than 35 with Graves' hyperthyroidism. The CDR3 here is CSVAGTSGLQETQYF. CDR3 DNA: TGCAGCGTTGCTGGGACTAGCGGACTCCAAGAGACCCAGTACTTC.